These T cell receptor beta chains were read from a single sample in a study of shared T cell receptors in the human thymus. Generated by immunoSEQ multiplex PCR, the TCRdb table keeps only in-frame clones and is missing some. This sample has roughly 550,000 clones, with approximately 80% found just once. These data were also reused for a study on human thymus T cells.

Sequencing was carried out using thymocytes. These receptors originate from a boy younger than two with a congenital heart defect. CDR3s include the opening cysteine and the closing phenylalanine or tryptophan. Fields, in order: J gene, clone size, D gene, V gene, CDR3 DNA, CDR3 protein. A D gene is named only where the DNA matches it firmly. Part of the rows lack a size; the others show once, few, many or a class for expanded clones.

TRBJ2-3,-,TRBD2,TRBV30,TGTGCCTGGAGTGTACGGGCTAGCGGGAGCCTCGATACGCAGTATTTT,CAWSVRASGSLDTQYF
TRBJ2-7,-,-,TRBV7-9,TGTGCCAGCAGCACGACTAGTTACTACGAGCAGTACTTC,CASSTTSYYEQYF
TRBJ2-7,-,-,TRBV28,TGTGCCAGCAGTTTGTCTAGGTTAATCTACGAGCAGTACTTC,CASSLSRLIYEQYF
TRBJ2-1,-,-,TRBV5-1,TGCGCCAGCAGCTCCAACGGTGTCAATGAGCAGTTCTTC,CASSSNGVNEQFF
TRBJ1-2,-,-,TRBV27,TGTGCCAGCAGCATGACAGCTAACTATGGCTACACCTTC,CASSMTANYGYTF
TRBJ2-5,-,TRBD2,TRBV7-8,TGTGCCAGCAGCTCCTTAGCGGGAGGGCGCCAAGAGACCCAGTACTTC,CASSSLAGGRQETQYF
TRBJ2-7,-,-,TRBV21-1,TGTGCCAGCAGCACCCGCGGGAGGGCCTCGTACGAGCAGTACTTC,CASSTRGRASYEQYF
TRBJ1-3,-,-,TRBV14,TGTGCCAGCAGCCAAGTGAGGCAGGGAGGAAACACCATATATTTT,CASSQVRQGGNTIYF
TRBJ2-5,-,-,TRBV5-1,TGCGCCAGCAGCCAGCAGGGGCAACAAGAGACCCAGTACTTC,CASSQQGQQETQYF
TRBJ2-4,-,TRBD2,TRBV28,TGTGCCAGCAGTTCCTTCTTAGCGGGAGGCGCCAAAAACATTCAGTACTTC,CASSSFLAGGAKNIQYF
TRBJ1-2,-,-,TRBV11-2,TGTGCCAGCAGCTTAGAGGGAGGGGTCTATGGCTACACCTTC,CASSLEGGVYGYTF
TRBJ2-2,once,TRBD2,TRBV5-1,TGCGCCAGCAGTCTAGCGGGAGGGTCACCCACCGGGGAGCTGTTTTTT,CASSLAGGSPTGELFF
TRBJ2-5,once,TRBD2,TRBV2,TGTGCCAGCAGTGGACTAGCGGGAGTGGTAGAGACCCAGTACTTC,CASSGLAGVVETQYF
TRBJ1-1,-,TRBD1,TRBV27,TGTGCCAGCAGTTTAAAGAGCGAGGCAGGGGGGAACACTGAAGCTTTCTTT,CASSLKSEAGGNTEAFF
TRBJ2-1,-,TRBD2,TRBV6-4,TGTGCCAGCAGTGAGTCTAGCGGGAGGGTTTACAATGAGCAGTTCTTC,CASSESSGRVYNEQFF
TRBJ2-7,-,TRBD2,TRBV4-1,TGCGCCAGCAGCCAAGAGGGGCGGGAGGGCTCCTACGAGCAGTACTTC,CASSQEGREGSYEQYF
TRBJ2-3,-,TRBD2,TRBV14,TGTGCCAGCAGCCAAGATACTAACGCTAGCGGCTCTAGCACAGATACGCAGTATTTT,CASSQDTNASGSSTDTQYF
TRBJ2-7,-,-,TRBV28,TGTGCCAGCAGTCTCACAGGGAGCTCCTACGAGCAGTACTTC,CASSLTGSSYEQYF
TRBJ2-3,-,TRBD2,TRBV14,TGTGCCAGCAGCCTCGGGACTAGCGGGAACACAGATACGCAGTATTTT,CASSLGTSGNTDTQYF
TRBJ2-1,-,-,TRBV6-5,TGTGCCAGCAGGCCCCTTAGGAGACTTGGAAATGAGCAGTTCTTC,CASRPLRRLGNEQFF
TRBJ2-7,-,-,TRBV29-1,TGCAGCGTTGAAGATGAGGACAGAATCTACGAGCAGTACTTC,CSVEDEDRIYEQYF
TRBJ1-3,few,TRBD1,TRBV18,TGTGCCAGCTCATCTTACAGGGGGCGCGGAAACACCATATATTTT,CASSSYRGRGNTIYF
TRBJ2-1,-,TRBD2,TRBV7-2,TGTGCCAGCAGCTTTCTACTTAGCGGGAGGGCCCTCGGTGAGCAGTTCTTC,CASSFLLSGRALGEQFF
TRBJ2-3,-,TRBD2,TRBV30,TGTGCCTGGGGCCTAAGGGTAGCGGGACTAGCGAGGTCCCGAGATACGCAGTATTTT,CAWGLRVAGLARSRDTQYF
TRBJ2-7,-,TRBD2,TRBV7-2,TGTGCCAGCACCCCGGGACTAGCGGGTCCCAGGGGGCAGTACTTC,CASTPGLAGPRGQYF
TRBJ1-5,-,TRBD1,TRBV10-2,TGCGCCAGCAGTGAGTCAGGCAGGGGGCCGAGCAATCAGCCCCAGCATTTT,CASSESGRGPSNQPQHF
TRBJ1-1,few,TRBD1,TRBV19,TGTGCCAGTAGCCGCGGACAGGGGGGGACTGAAGCTTTCTTT,CASSRGQGGTEAFF
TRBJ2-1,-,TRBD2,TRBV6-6,TGTGCCAGCAGTTACCCCACTAGCGGGAGGGGTTATGAGCAGTTCTTC,CASSYPTSGRGYEQFF
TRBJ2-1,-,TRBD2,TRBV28,TGTGCCAGCAGTTTATCCTCTAGCGGGGGGGAGGACAATGAGCAGTTCTTC,CASSLSSSGGEDNEQFF
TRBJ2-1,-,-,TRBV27,TGTGCCAGCAGTTTCCCGACCCAGGGATCCTACAATGAGCAGTTCTTC,CASSFPTQGSYNEQFF
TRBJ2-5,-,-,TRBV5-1,TGCGCCAGCAGGACGGACAGCCCGTACCAAGAGACCCAGTACTTC,CASRTDSPYQETQYF
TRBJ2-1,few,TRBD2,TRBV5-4,TGTGCCAGCAGCCTCGGACTAGCGGGAGTCGGGAACAATGAGCAGTTCTTC,CASSLGLAGVGNNEQFF
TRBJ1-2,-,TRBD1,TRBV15,TGTGCCACCAGCAGAGTGACAGGGACCGTATATGGCTACACCTTC,CATSRVTGTVYGYTF
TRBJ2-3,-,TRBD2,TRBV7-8,TGTGCCAGCAGCTTCGTCTTAGCGGGAGGAAGCACAGATACGCAGTATTTT,CASSFVLAGGSTDTQYF
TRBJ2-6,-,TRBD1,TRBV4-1,TGCGCCAGCAGCCAAAGCGGACTGGGACAGGTGATCTCTGGGGCCAACGTCCTGACTTTC,CASSQSGLGQVISGANVLTF
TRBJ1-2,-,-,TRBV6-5,TGTGCCAGCAGGCTGAGGGACTATGGCTACACCTTC,CASRLRDYGYTF
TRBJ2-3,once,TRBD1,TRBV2,TGTGCCAGCATCTTCGACAGGGCCACAGATACGCAGTATTTT,CASIFDRATDTQYF
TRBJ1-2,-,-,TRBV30,TGTGCCTGGAGTGTCGGGGGTGGCTACACCTTC,CAWSVGGGYTF
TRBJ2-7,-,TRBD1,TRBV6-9,TGTGCCAGCACGAGGGACAGGGGAACCTACGAGCAGTACTTC,CASTRDRGTYEQYF
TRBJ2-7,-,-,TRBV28,TGTGCCAGCAGCCACTCGCACGAGCAGTACTTC,CASSHSHEQYF
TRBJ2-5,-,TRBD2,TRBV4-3,TGCGCCAGCAGCCAAGCCCCCGGACTAGCCCAAGAGACCCAGTACTTC,CASSQAPGLAQETQYF
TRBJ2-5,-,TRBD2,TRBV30,TGTGCCTGGAGTCCGGCTAGCGGGAGACGGGAGCAAGAGACCCAGTACTTC,CAWSPASGRREQETQYF
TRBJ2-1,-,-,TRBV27,TGTGCCAGCCGGGTCGAGGAGTCCTCCTACAATGAGCAGTTCTTC,CASRVEESSYNEQFF
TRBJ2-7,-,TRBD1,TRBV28,TGTGCCAGCAAGGGCTGGCAGGGGGCGAACTACGAGCAGTACTTC,CASKGWQGANYEQYF
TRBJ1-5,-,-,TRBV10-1,TGCGCCAGCAGTGGGAGAGCAGGGTTCGGGCAGCCCCAGCATTTT,CASSGRAGFGQPQHF
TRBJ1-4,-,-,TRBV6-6,TGTGCCAGCAGACCCGGGACATCTAATGAAAAACTGTTTTTT,CASRPGTSNEKLFF